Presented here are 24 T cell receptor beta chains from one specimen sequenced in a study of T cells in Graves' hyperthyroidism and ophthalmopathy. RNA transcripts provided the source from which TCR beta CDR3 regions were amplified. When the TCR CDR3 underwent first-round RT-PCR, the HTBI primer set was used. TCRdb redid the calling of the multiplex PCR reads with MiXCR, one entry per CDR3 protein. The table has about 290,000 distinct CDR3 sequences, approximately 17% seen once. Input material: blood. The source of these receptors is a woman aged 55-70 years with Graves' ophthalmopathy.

DNA for the CDR3: TGTGCCAGCAGATTACGGACAGATGGCTACACCTTC. It yields the protein CASRLRTDGYTF. This chain uses TRBV6-1 with TRBJ1-2, with D maybe TRBD1 (6 bases). The CDR3 runs to 12 residues. Germline assignment: CDR1 MNHNS and CDR2 SASEGT. With 6 bases removed from V and 6 bases from J, the gap between germline ends came to 11 bases.

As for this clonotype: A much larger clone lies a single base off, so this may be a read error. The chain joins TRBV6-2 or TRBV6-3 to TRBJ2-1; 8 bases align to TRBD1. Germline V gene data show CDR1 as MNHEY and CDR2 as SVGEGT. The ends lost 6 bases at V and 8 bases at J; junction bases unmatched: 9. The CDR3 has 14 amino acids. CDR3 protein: CASREDRVHDEQFF. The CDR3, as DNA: TGTGCCAGCAGGGAGGACAGGGTACACGATGAGCAGTTCTTC.

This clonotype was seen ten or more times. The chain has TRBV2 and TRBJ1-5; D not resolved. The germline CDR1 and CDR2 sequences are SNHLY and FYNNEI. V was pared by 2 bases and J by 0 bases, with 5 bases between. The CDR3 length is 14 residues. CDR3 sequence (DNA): TGTGCCAGCAGTGAATACAGTAGCAATCAGCCCCAGCATTTT. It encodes CASSEYSSNQPQHF.

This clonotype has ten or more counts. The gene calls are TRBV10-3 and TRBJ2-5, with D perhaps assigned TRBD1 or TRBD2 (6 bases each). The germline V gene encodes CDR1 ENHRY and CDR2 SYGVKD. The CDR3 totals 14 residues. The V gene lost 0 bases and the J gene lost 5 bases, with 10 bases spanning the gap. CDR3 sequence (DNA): TGTGCCATCAGTGAGTCGGGGGGCGAGGAGACCCAGTACTTC. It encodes CAISESGGEETQYF.

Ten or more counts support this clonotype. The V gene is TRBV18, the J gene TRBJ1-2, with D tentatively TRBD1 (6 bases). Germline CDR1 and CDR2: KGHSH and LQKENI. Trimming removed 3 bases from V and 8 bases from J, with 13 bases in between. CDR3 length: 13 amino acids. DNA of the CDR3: TGTGCCAGCTCACCTCGGAGGACAGACGGCTACACCTTC. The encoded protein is CASSPRRTDGYTF.

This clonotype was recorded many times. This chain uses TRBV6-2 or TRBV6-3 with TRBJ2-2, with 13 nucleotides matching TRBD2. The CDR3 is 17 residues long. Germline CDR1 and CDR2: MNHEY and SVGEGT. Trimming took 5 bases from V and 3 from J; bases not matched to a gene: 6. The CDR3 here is CASSPRGLAGYTGELFF. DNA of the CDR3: TGTGCCAGCAGTCCCAGGGGACTAGCGGGGTACACCGGGGAGCTGTTTTTT.

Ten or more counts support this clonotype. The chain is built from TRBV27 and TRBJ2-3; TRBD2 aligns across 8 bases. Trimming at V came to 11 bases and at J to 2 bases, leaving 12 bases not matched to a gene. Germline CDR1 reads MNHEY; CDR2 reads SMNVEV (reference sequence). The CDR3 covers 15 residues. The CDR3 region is CASGEAGGITDTQYF. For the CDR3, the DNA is TGTGCCTCCGGCGAGGCGGGAGGTATCACAGATACGCAGTATTTT.

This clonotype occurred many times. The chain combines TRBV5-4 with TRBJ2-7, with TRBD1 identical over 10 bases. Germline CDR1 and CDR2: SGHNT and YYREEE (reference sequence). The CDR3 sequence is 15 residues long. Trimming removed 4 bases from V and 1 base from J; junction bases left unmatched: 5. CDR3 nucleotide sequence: TGTGCCAGCAGCCCGGGGGACAGGGGATCCTACGAGCAGTACTTC. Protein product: CASSPGDRGSYEQYF.

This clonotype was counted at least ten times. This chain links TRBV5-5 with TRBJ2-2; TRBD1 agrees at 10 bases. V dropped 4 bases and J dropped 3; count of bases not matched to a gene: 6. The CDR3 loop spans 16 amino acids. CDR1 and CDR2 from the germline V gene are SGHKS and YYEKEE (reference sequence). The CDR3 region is CASSPGTGVHTGELFF. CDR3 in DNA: TGTGCCAGCAGCCCCGGGACAGGGGTCCACACCGGGGAGCTGTTTTTT. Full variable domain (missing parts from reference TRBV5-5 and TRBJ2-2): DAGVTQSPTHLIKTRGQQVTLRCSPISGHKSVSWYQQVLGQGPQFIFQYYEKEERGRGNFPDRFSARQFPNYSSELNVNALLLGDSALYLCASSPGTGVHTGELFFGEGSRLTVL.

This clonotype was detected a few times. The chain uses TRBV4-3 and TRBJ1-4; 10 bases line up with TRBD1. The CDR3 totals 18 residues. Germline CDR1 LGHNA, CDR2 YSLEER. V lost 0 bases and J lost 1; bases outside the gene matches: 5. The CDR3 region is CASSQDGTGEGTNEKLFF. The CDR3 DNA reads TGCGCCAGCAGCCAAGATGGGACAGGGGAGGGAACTAATGAAAAACTGTTTTTT.

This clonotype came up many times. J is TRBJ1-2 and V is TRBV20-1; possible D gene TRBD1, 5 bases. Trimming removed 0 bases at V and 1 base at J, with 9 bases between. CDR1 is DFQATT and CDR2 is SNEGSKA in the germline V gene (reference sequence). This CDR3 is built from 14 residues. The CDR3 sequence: CSARDGGVNYGYTF. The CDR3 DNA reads TGCAGTGCTAGAGATGGGGGGGTTAACTATGGCTACACCTTC.

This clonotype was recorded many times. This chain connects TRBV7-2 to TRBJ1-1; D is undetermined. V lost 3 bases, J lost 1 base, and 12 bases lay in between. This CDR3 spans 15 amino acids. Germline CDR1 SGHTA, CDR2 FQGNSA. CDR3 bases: TGTGCCAGCAGCTTCGGTGCAGGCGGGAACACTGAAGCTTTCTTT. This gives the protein CASSFGAGGNTEAFF.

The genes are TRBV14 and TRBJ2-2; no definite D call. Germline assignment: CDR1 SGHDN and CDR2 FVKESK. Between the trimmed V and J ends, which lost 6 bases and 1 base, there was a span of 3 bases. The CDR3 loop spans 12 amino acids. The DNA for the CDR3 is TGTGCCAGCAGGGAGAACACCGGGGAGCTGTTTTTT. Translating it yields CASRENTGELFF.

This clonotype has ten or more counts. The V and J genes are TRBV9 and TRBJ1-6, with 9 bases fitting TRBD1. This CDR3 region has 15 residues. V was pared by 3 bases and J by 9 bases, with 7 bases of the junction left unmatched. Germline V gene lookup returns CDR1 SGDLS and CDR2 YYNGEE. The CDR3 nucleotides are TGTGCCAGCAGCGCGCTCTGGACAGGGGTTTCACCCCTCCACTTT. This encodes CASSALWTGVSPLHF.

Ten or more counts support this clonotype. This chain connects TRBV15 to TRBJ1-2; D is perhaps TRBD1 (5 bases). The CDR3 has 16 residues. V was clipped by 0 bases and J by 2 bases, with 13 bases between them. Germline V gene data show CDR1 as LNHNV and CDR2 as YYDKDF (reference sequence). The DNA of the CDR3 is TGTGCCACCAGCAGAGATAGATCGGCAGGGAACTATGGCTACACCTTC. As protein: CATSRDRSAGNYGYTF.

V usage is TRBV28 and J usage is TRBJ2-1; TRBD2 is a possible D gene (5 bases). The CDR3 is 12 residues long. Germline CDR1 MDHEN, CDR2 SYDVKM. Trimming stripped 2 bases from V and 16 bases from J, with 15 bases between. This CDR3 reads CASSLIWSSPFF. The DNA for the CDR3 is TGTGCCAGCAGTTTAATATGGTCTAGCCCCTTCTTC. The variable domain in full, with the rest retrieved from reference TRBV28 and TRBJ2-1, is DVKVTQSSRYLVKRTGEKVFLECVQDMDHENMFWYRQDPGLGLRLIYFSYDVKMKEKGDIPEGYSVSREKKERFSLILESASTNQTSMYLCASSLIWSSPFFGPGTRLTVL.

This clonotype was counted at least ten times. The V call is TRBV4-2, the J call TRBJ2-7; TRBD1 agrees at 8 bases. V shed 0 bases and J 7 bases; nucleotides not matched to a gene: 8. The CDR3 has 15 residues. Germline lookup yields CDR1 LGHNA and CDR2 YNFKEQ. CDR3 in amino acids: CASSQDAGGLGEQYF. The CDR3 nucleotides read TGTGCCAGCAGCCAAGATGCAGGGGGCTTAGGAGAGCAGTACTTC.

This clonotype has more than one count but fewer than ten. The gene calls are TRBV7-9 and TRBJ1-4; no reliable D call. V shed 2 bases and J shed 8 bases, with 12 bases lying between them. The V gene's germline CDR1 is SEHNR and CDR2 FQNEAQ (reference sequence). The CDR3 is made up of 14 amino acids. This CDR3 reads CASSLSRRAEKLFF. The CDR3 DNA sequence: TGTGCCAGCAGCTTATCCAGGAGGGCCGAAAAACTGTTTTTT.

The CDR3 sequence is CAISDRPEEKLFF. CDR3 coding DNA: TGTGCCATCAGTGACCGACCTGAGGAAAAACTGTTTTTT. V is TRBV10-3 and J is TRBJ1-4, with D hard to call. The CDR3 has 13 amino acids. V was cut by 3 bases and J by 8 bases, with 10 bases left in between. Germline loops: CDR1 ENHRY, CDR2 SYGVKD.

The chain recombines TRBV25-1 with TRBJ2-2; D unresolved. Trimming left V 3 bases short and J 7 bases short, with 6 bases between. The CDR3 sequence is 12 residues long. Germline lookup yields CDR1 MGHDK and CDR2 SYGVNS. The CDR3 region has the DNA TGTGCCAGCAGTGAGGGAATCGGGGAGCTGTTTTTT. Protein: CASSEGIGELFF. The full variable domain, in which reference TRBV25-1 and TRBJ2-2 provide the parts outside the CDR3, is EADIYQTPRYLVIGTGKKITLECSQTMGHDKMYWYQQDPGMELHLIHYSYGVNSTEKGDLSSESTVSRIRTEHFPLTLESARPSHTSQYLCASSEGIGELFFGEGSRLTVL.

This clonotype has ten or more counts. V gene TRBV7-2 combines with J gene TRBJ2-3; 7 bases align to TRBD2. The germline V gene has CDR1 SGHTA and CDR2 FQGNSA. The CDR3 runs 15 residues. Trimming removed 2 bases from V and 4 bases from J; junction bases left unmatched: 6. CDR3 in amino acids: CASSLSGNRADTQYF. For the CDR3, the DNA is TGTGCCAGCAGCTTAAGCGGGAATCGGGCAGATACGCAGTATTTT.

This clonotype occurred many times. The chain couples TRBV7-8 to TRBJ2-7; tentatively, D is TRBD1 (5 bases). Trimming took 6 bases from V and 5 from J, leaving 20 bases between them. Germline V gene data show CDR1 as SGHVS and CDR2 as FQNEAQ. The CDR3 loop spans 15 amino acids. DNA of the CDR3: TGTGCCAGCAGACAAATCGGGCAGGGAAGTAACGAGCAGTACTTC. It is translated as CASRQIGQGSNEQYF. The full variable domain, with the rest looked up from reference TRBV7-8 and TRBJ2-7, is GAGVSQSPRYKVAKRGQDVALRCDPISGHVSLFWYQQALGQGPEFLTYFQNEAQLDKSGLPSDRFFAERPEGSVSTLKIQRTQQEDSAVYLCASRQIGQGSNEQYFGPGTRLTVT.

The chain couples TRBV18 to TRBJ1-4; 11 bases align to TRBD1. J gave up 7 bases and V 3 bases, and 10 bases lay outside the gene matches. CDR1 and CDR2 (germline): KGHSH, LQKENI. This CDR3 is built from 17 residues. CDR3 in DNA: TGTGCCAGCTCACCGGACAGGGGGCGCTTCGGGAGTGAAAAACTGTTTTTT. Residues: CASSPDRGRFGSEKLFF.

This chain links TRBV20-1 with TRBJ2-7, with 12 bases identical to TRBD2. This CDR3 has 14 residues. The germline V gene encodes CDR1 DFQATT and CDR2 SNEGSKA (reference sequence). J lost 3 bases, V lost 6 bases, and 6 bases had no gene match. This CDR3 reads CSAILAGGFYEQYF. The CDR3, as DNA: TGCAGTGCCATACTAGCGGGGGGCTTCTACGAGCAGTACTTC.